These 25 T cell receptor beta chains were all obtained from the same sample, sequenced in a study of T cells after posttransplantation cyclophosphamide. TCRdb keeps only in-frame clones here, not all; method: immunoSEQ multiplex PCR. This sample carries 30,000 to 35,000 clones and no singletons, and 6.5% to 7% goes to the top ten. What was sequenced was PBMCs. These TCRs come from a woman aged 45 to 65 in good health and a related stem cell transplant donor.

The genes are TRBV12-3 or TRBV12-4 and TRBJ2-5, with D tentatively TRBD1 (6 bases). The CDR3 runs 14 residues. V was pared by 3 bases and J by 1 base, with 9 bases between. As DNA, the CDR3 is TGTGCCAGCAGTTTCGGACAGATCCAAGAGACCCAGTACTTC. Residues: CASSFGQIQETQYF.

This clone was detected ten times or more. The V gene is TRBV19, the J gene TRBJ1-5, with 8 bases aligning to TRBD1. With V trimmed by 0 bases and J by 6 bases, 7 bases remained unmatched. The CDR3 contains 16 residues. Germline CDR1 and CDR2: LNHDA and SQIVND (reference sequence). CDR3 nucleotides: TGTGCCAGTAGTATAGATTGGCAGGGGGCCGGTCAGCCCCAGCATTTT. Encoded protein: CASSIDWQGAGQPQHF.

This clone was seen ten or more times. This chain connects TRBV27 to TRBJ2-5; 8 bases are a match to TRBD1. This CDR3 region has 14 residues. Germline trimming cut 6 bases from V and 1 base from J; bases unmatched to any gene: 4. In germline, CDR1 is MNHEY, CDR2 SMNVEV (reference sequence). CDR3: CASSAGGFQETQYF. The CDR3 DNA reads as TGTGCCAGCAGCGCAGGGGGCTTCCAAGAGACCCAGTACTTC.

In its sample, this clone was seen a few times. This chain connects TRBV13 to TRBJ2-4, with TRBD2 matching 7 bases. This CDR3 comprises 20 residues. V was pared by 2 bases and J by 3 bases, with 19 bases of the junction left unmatched. The germline V gene encodes CDR1 PRHDT and CDR2 FYEKMQ (reference sequence). The CDR3 loop reads CASSLREFGRGEVGKNIQYF. The CDR3 DNA reads TGTGCCAGCAGCTTACGCGAATTCGGACGGGGGGAAGTTGGCAAAAACATTCAGTACTTC.

In its sample, this clone was seen many times. This chain uses TRBV2 with TRBJ2-3, with TRBD2 matching 11 bases. The CDR3 has 16 residues. Germline V gene sequence: CDR1 SNHLY, CDR2 FYNNEI. Losses at the gene ends were 4 bases for V and 6 bases for J; bases not matched to a gene: 9. The CDR3, as DNA: TGTGCCAGCAGTGCCTTAGCGGGAGGGCCGTACGATACGCAGTATTTT. Its translation: CASSALAGGPYDTQYF. Based on the CDR3 plus reference TRBV2 and TRBJ2-3, the full variable domain is EPEVTQTPSHQVTQMGQEVILRCVPISNHLYFYWYRQILGQKVEFLVSFYNNEISEKSEIFDDQFSVERPDGSNFTLKIRSTKLEDSAMYFCASSALAGGPYDTQYFGPGTRLTVL.

This clone has ten or more counts. V gene TRBV19 combines with J gene TRBJ2-2; D not resolved. Trimming shortened V by 8 bases and J by 8 bases, and 9 bases separated the two germline ends. The CDR3 is 11 residues long. The germline gives CDR1 LNHDA, CDR2 SQIVND (reference sequence). CDR3: CASLSTGELFF. The CDR3 nucleotides read TGTGCCAGTTTATCCACTGGGGAGCTGTTTTTT.

This clone was seen ten or more times. The genes are TRBV7-9 and TRBJ2-5, with D perhaps matching TRBD1 (5 bases). The CDR3 totals 15 residues. Germline V gene sequence: CDR1 SEHNR, CDR2 FQNEAQ (reference sequence). V lost 1 base to trimming and J lost 1 base, with 10 bases between them. For the CDR3, the DNA is TGTGCCAGCAGCTTAGTTTTGGGGCGCCAAGAGACCCAGTACTTC. As protein: CASSLVLGRQETQYF.

This clone was found many times. This CDR3 is CASSSAGSSYNEQFF. CDR3 DNA: TGTGCCAGCAGTTCTGCAGGGAGCTCCTACAATGAGCAGTTCTTC. The chain links TRBV27 to TRBJ2-1; D is possibly TRBD1 or TRBD2 (5 bases each). The germline gives CDR1 MNHEY, CDR2 SMNVEV (reference sequence). V shed 4 bases and J shed 0 bases, with 10 bases lying between them. This CDR3 comprises 15 residues.

This clone has a count of ten or more. V usage is TRBV10-3 and J usage is TRBJ2-3; TRBD1 aligns across 8 bases. Per germline, CDR1 ENHRY and CDR2 SYGVKD. Trimming took 5 bases from V and 2 from J; bases not matched to a gene: 9. This CDR3 comprises 16 residues. CDR3 nucleotide sequence: TGTGCCATCAGTTTGACAGGGGTCCCATACACAGATACGCAGTATTTT. Protein sequence: CAISLTGVPYTDTQYF.

This clone was seen ten or more times. The chain uses TRBV28 and TRBJ1-5, with TRBD1 matching 8 bases. The V gene's germline CDR1 is MDHEN and CDR2 SYDVKM. The length of the CDR3 is 14 residues. With V trimmed by 6 bases and J by 6 bases, 7 bases remained unmatched. The CDR3 DNA sequence: TGTGCCAGCAGGGTAGGGACAGGCCCTCAGCCCCAGCATTTT. Protein: CASRVGTGPQPQHF. Combining the CDR3 with reference TRBV28 and TRBJ1-5 gives the whole variable domain DVKVTQSSRYLVKRTGEKVFLECVQDMDHENMFWYRQDPGLGLRLIYFSYDVKMKEKGDIPEGYSVSREKKERFSLILESASTNQTSMYLCASRVGTGPQPQHFGDGTRLSIL.

This clone has a handful of counts. The chain couples TRBV4-2 to TRBJ2-1, with TRBD2 matching 8 bases. V lost 0 bases to trimming and J lost 8 bases; unmatched junction nucleotides: 9. The CDR3 consists of 16 residues. CDR1 LGHNA and CDR2 YNFKEQ come from the germline V gene. For the CDR3, the DNA is TGTGCCAGCAGCCAAGACAGCCGAGTGACTAGCGATGAGCAGTTCTTC. Translated, it gives CASSQDSRVTSDEQFF.

This clone occurred many times. This chain joins TRBV12-3 or TRBV12-4 and TRBJ1-5; tentative D call: TRBD1 (6 bases). Trimming pared 3 bases from V and 11 bases from J, leaving 11 bases between. CDR3 size: 12 residues. The CDR3 sequence is CASSFRRQAQHF. The CDR3 DNA follows: TGTGCCAGCAGTTTTCGGCGACAGGCCCAGCATTTT.

This clone appeared many times. The chain links TRBV29-1 to TRBJ2-7, with 8 positions matching TRBD2. The trim removed 5 bases at V and 0 bases at J, leaving 3 bases unmatched. Germline lookup yields CDR1 SQVTM and CDR2 ANQGSEA. The CDR3 extends over 13 amino acids. CDR3 nucleotides: TGCAGCGTTACTAGCGGAGGCTCCTACGAGCAGTACTTC. Translation gives CSVTSGGSYEQYF.

The sample holds many counts of this clone. The rearrangement uses TRBV19 and TRBJ1-1; D possibly corresponds to TRBD1 (5 bases). V was cut by 11 bases and J by 5 bases, with 21 bases left in between. CDR3 length equals 14 residues. Germline V gene data show CDR1 as LNHDA and CDR2 as SQIVND (reference sequence). CDR3 in amino acids: CAASKGAGRTEAFF. CDR3 coding DNA: TGTGCCGCCAGTAAAGGGGCAGGGAGAACTGAAGCTTTCTTT.

This clone was observed at least ten times. V is TRBV6-6 and J is TRBJ2-1; 7 nucleotides agree with TRBD2. V was clipped by 2 bases and J by 4 bases; unmatched bases: 8. The germline V gene encodes CDR1 MNHNY and CDR2 SVGAGI (reference sequence). The CDR3 totals 16 residues. The CDR3 nucleotides are TGTGCCAGCAGTTACCCGGGGGGAGGGGCTTACAATGAGCAGTTCTTC. This sequence encodes CASSYPGGGAYNEQFF.

Many counts were recorded for this clone. This chain's CDR3 is CASSFREGRDEQFF. For the CDR3, the DNA is TGTGCCAGCAGTTTCCGGGAGGGGCGCGATGAGCAGTTCTTC. J is TRBJ2-1 and V is TRBV12-3 or TRBV12-4; 8 bases line up with TRBD2. V trimming: 3 bases; J trimming: 8 bases; junction bases outside the gene matches: 6. The CDR3 contains 14 residues.

This clone was counted at least ten times. CDR3 DNA sequence: TGTGCCAGCAGCTTCGGCGGGAGGAGTCTCTACGAGCAGTACTTC. The encoded protein is CASSFGGRSLYEQYF. The chain joins TRBV5-5 to TRBJ2-7; TRBD2 matches 8 bases. J lost 3 bases, V lost 2 bases, and 7 bases had no gene match. The length of the CDR3 is 15 residues. In germline, CDR1 is SGHKS, CDR2 YYEKEE (reference sequence). The full variable domain, rest sourced from reference TRBV5-5 and TRBJ2-7, is DAGVTQSPTHLIKTRGQQVTLRCSPISGHKSVSWYQQVLGQGPQFIFQYYEKEERGRGNFPDRFSARQFPNYSSELNVNALLLGDSALYLCASSFGGRSLYEQYFGPGTRLTVT.

At least ten counts were recorded for this clone. The chain joins TRBV9 to TRBJ2-3; D gene unclear. Trimming stripped 0 bases from V and 2 bases from J, with 10 bases between. The germline V gene has CDR1 SGDLS and CDR2 YYNGEE. The CDR3 extends over 15 amino acids. The CDR3 sequence: CASSVGGQYTDTQYF. In DNA, the CDR3 is TGTGCCAGCAGCGTAGGAGGTCAATACACAGATACGCAGTATTTT.

This clone was recorded at least ten times. One junction end does not reproduce the germline sequence, and a read error may be involved. CDR3 sequence reads: CASRYLVGGEQYF. The CDR3 DNA follows: TGTGCCAGCAGGTACTTGGTGGGGGGCGAGCAGTACTTC. The chain links TRBV6-6 to TRBJ2-7; D is possibly TRBD2 (6 bases). Germline assignment: CDR1 MNHNY and CDR2 SVGAGI (reference sequence). The CDR3 extends over 13 amino acids.

In its sample, this clone was seen many times. The CDR3 region has the DNA TGTGCCAGCCACAACTCACTCAGGGGGGAGCAGTTCTTC. Amino acid sequence: CASHNSLRGEQFF. The rearrangement uses TRBV6-1 and TRBJ2-1, with 7 bases identical to TRBD1. This CDR3 comprises 13 residues. The J segment lost 10 bases and the V segment lost 8 bases, leaving 11 bases of the junction unmatched. Per germline, CDR1 MNHNS and CDR2 SASEGT.

This clone appeared many times. The chain has TRBV7-9 and TRBJ2-7; TRBD1 matches 12 bases. The CDR3 is 17 amino acids. In germline, CDR1 is SEHNR, CDR2 FQNEAQ (reference sequence). V lost 1 base, J lost 2 bases, and 6 bases stayed unmatched. The DNA for the CDR3 is TGTGCCAGCAGCTTAGGGGACAGGGGGCGCTTTCCCTACGAGCAGTACTTC. Protein product: CASSLGDRGRFPYEQYF.

The table lists this clone with many counts. The gene calls are TRBV7-2 and TRBJ1-5; 10 nucleotides line up with TRBD1. This CDR3 comprises 14 residues. V lost 4 bases to trimming and J lost 6 bases; unmatched junction nucleotides: 3. The germline gives CDR1 SGHTA, CDR2 FQGNSA. The CDR3 protein is CASSSGQGLQPQHF. The CDR3 nucleotides read TGTGCCAGCAGCTCGGGACAGGGGCTTCAGCCCCAGCATTTT.

The table lists this clone with a few counts. This sequence joins TRBV12-3 or TRBV12-4 and TRBJ1-5, with TRBD1 matching over 7 bases. V dropped 8 bases and J dropped 7; count of bases not matched to a gene: 11. This CDR3 spans 14 amino acids. The CDR3 DNA is TGTGCCAGCGCGAAAGACAGGGTCGGACAGCCCCAGCATTTT. It encodes CASAKDRVGQPQHF.

This clone has ten or more counts. The chain combines TRBV19 with TRBJ2-5, with a weak D call TRBD1 (6 bases). CDR3 length: 13 amino acids. The V end was cut by 3 bases, the J end by 3 bases, with 8 bases between. The germline V gene has CDR1 LNHDA and CDR2 SQIVND (reference sequence). The chain's CDR3 is CASSMDREETQYF. The CDR3, as DNA: TGTGCCAGTAGTATGGACAGAGAAGAGACCCAGTACTTC.

This clone came up many times. This chain joins TRBV5-4 and TRBJ2-2, with a tentative D call TRBD2 (6 bases). The CDR3 consists of 17 residues. Germline V gene data show CDR1 as SGHNT and CDR2 as YYREEE (reference sequence). Trimming shortened V by 0 bases and J by 7 bases, and 19 bases separated the two germline ends. CDR3 sequence (DNA): TGTGCCAGCAGCTTGGCCATACGGGGGAAACCGGGCGGGGAGCTGTTTTTT. The encoded protein is CASSLAIRGKPGGELFF.